The T cell receptor (beta chain) described here comes from a study of OX40 agonist ivuxolimab in advanced cancers. Background for the entire study: Ivuxolimab was a fully human IgG2 agonistic monoclonal antibody targeting the costimulatory receptor OX40 (CD134). Intravenous ivuxolimab was administered to patients every 2 weeks at six dose levels: 0.01, 0.1, 0.3, 1.5, 3 and 10 mg/kg. Of the roughly 51 patients in dose escalation, approximately 20 had hepatocellular carcinoma, some 15 had melanoma, 9 had renal cell carcinoma and 9 had head and neck cancer. The dose-escalation cohort was about 83% male with a mean age of approximately 59 years, ranging from roughly 23 to 79. Prior anti-PD-1, anti-PD-L1 or anti-CTLA-4 therapy was permitted, and 35% to 40% of dose-escalation patients had received checkpoint inhibitors. Three dose-escalation patients achieved partial responses, one with hepatocellular carcinoma and two with cutaneous melanoma. The point of sequencing TCRbeta in the periphery was to test whether ivuxolimab changed TCR sequence diversity and drove clonal T-cell expansion. The paper covers the monotherapy dose-escalation part of the phase I ivuxolimab trial, which included N ≈ 54 patients.

Patients with a history of autoimmune disease or receiving systemic immunosuppression were excluded from the trial. Peripheral blood for TCR sequencing was collected from all dose cohorts at baseline, on cycle 4 day 1, and on cycle 7 day 1. The samples were drawn from a first-in-human, open-label, multicenter phase I dose-escalation trial of ivuxolimab. The trial enrolled adults with locally advanced or metastatic head and neck squamous cell, hepatocellular, melanoma or renal cell carcinoma. CD4+ and CD8+ T cells were sorted separately from peripheral blood before TCR sequencing. In regard to this clone: Its antigen is currently not known. Per-nucleotide qualities are absent, and no much larger clonotype sits a single base away.

The CDR3 spans 14 residues, from the cysteine through the phenylalanine. Just CDR3 DNA is preserved here, 42 bases in frame from base 1. The germline V gene sets CDR1 to LGHNT and CDR2 to FRNRAP. V is pared back by 6 bases and J by 1 base, with 10 bases lying between the germline termini. Overall study outcomes, separate from this receptor: In partial responders in the 0.1-3.0 mg/kg groups, normalized peripheral clonal expansion was found to be among the lowest, especially among CD8+ T cells. After ivuxolimab, more expanded clones were found on average in CD8+ T cells than in CD4+ T cells. Low levels of normalized T-cell clonal expansion were also shown by some nonresponding patients. Clonal expansion of both CD4+ and CD8+ blood T cells was observed from baseline to week 6 at doses 0.1 to 3.0 mg/kg. The antigen specificity of the peripheral T cells that underwent clonal expansion was not determined.

Genomic DNA was extracted from sorted cells for sequencing of the TCRbeta CDR3 region. TCRbeta CDR3 regions were sequenced using the immunoSEQ Assay. TCRdb stores this immuneACCESS table with in-frame sequences only. Part of the clones is absent; in the studies checked, under half of the shortfall reflects unresolved V genes, and no reason is known for the rest. For this sample the table gives 45,000 to 65,000 clones, of which approximately 86% were detected only once. Of the sample, 11% to 15% is held by the ten largest clones. This sample comprised CD4+ or CD8+ T cells sorted from blood, obtained in a trial of the OX40 agonist ivuxolimab. This chain joins TRBV12-5 to TRBJ1-3; the D gene is not confidently resolved. The clonotype was recovered from an adult with an advanced solid tumor such as melanoma, head and neck, liver or kidney cancer. The DNA reads TGTGCTAGTGGCGACGGCCAGTCTGGAAACACCATATATTTT. Its protein product is CASGDGQSGNTIYF.